One sample yielded the 9 T cell receptor beta chains listed below, sequenced in a study of cytomegalovirus exposure and HLA in healthy donors. Primers included in the PCR were 60 Vbeta and 13 Jbeta primers. Repertoires were generated with immunoSEQ multiplex PCR, while TCRdb's copy carries only in-frame clones and drops some. The table has about 160,000 clones, about three quarters seen once. Sequences were obtained from PBMCs. These receptors all stem from a woman aged 25 to 39 in good health and CMV-seronegative.

This clone showed up just a few times. The chain joins TRBV14 to TRBJ1-2; no clear D. There are 13 residues in the CDR3. Between the trimmed V and J ends, which lost 2 bases and 1 base, there was a span of 5 bases. The germline V gene has CDR1 SGHDN and CDR2 FVKESK. CDR3 amino acids: CASSQQVNYGYTF. CDR3 sequence (DNA): TGTGCCAGCAGCCAACAGGTTAACTATGGCTACACCTTC.

CDR3 sequence reads: CASKSGAGEETQYF. As DNA, the CDR3 is TGTGCCAGTAAATCTGGGGCGGGAGAGGAGACCCAGTACTTC. The rearrangement uses TRBV6-1 and TRBJ2-5; 7 bases map to TRBD2. Trimming at V came to 9 bases and at J to 5 bases, leaving 12 bases not matched to a gene. Germline CDR1 is MNHNS and CDR2 is SASEGT. CDR3 size: 14 residues.

The table lists this clone with a count of one. This chain links TRBV4-1 with TRBJ2-7; 10 bases line up with TRBD1. The CDR3 totals 13 residues. Germline CDR1 and CDR2: MGHRA and YSYEKL. Trimming at V came to 4 bases and at J to 7 bases, leaving 4 bases not matched to a gene. Here the CDR3 reads CASSRGTGEEQYF. Here the CDR3 DNA reads TGCGCCAGCAGCCGAGGGACAGGGGAAGAGCAGTACTTC.

This clone occurred once. The V gene is TRBV7-8, the J gene TRBJ1-5; D call uncertain. V lost 1 base, J lost 3 bases, and 10 bases lay in between. The CDR3 length is 15 residues. Germline V gene data show CDR1 as SGHVS and CDR2 as FQNEAQ. The CDR3 DNA reads as TGTGCCAGCAGCTTAGTCCCAGTTGACAATCAGCCCCAGCATTTT. Translation gives CASSLVPVDNQPQHF.

V usage is TRBV19 and J usage is TRBJ2-4; 10 positions agree with TRBD1. The V gene end was trimmed by 9 bases and the J gene end by 6 bases; junction bases not matched to a gene: 8. There are 14 residues in the CDR3. Germline CDR1 reads LNHDA; CDR2 reads SQIVND (reference sequence). CDR3 nucleotide sequence: TGTGCCAGCGAGTCCGGGACAGGGGTAAACATTCAGTACTTC. Its protein product is CASESGTGVNIQYF.

The chain links TRBV29-1 to TRBJ1-3; D gene uncertain. The germline V gene has CDR1 SQVTM and CDR2 ANQGSEA. This CDR3 has 12 amino acids. V lost 4 bases and J lost 1, with 5 bases in between. The CDR3 region has the DNA TGCAGCGTTGCTTTTTCTGGAAACACCATATATTTT. This translates into CSVAFSGNTIYF.

V gene TRBV19 combines with J gene TRBJ2-3; 7 bases fit TRBD2. Unmatched junction bases numbered 11, after V lost 7 bases and J lost 4 bases. The CDR3 has 15 residues. CDR1 is LNHDA, CDR2 SQIVND, per germline (reference sequence). The CDR3, as DNA: TGTGCCAGTAAGGTCGGGCAAGCGGGGCCAGATACGCAGTATTTT. It yields the protein CASKVGQAGPDTQYF. Complete variable domain (other parts from reference TRBV19 and TRBJ2-3): DGGITQSPKYLFRKEGQNVTLSCEQNLNHDAMYWYRQDPGQGLRLIYYSQIVNDFQKGDIAEGYSVSREKKESFPLTVTSAQKNPTAFYLCASKVGQAGPDTQYFGPGTRLTVL.

The chain carries TRBV7-2 and TRBJ2-1; TRBD1 agrees at 12 bases. The V gene's germline CDR1 is SGHTA and CDR2 FQGNSA. The V gene end was trimmed by 0 bases and the J gene end by 7 bases; junction bases not matched to a gene: 4. The CDR3 length is 16 residues. Here the CDR3 reads CASSLAPGQGANEQFF. DNA of the CDR3: TGTGCCAGCAGCTTAGCCCCGGGACAGGGGGCGAATGAGCAGTTCTTC.

The CDR3 DNA follows: TGCGCCAGCAGCCGGACTAGCGGGCGAGGTAATGAGCAGTTCTTC. The encoded protein is CASSRTSGRGNEQFF. The rearrangement joins TRBV5-1 to TRBJ2-1; 11 nucleotides agree with TRBD2. Germline V CDR1 and CDR2: SGHRS, YFSETQ. V was pared by 4 bases and J by 7 bases, with 7 bases of the junction left unmatched. This CDR3 spans 15 amino acids.